Reported below is one T cell receptor (beta chain). These data belong to a study of blood T cell repertoires in COVID-19. Study details: Sites in the United States, Italy and Spain provided acute and convalescent COVID-19 samples. PBMCs, B-cell-depleted T cells, or T cells were the source of the cDNA or gDNA that made up the material.

Trimming took 2 bases from V and 6 from J, leaving 19 bases between them. This CDR3 has 16 amino acids. Germline CDR1 MNHNY, CDR2 SVGAGI (reference sequence). Original analysis: Estimated nucleated cell counts came from reference gene primer amplification. Measured with immunoSEQ multiplex PCR; TCRdb has only the in-frame clones, and not every one. V and J calls and clone size follow that table, whereas D and trimming were derived from the DNA. The sample lists approximately 350,000 clones; around 83% were seen once. The material sequenced was peripheral blood. The origin of this receptor is a man in his thirties or forties with active or convalescent COVID-19. The chain carries TRBV6-6 and TRBJ1-1; weak D call: TRBD1 (5 bases). Here the CDR3 DNA reads TGTGCCAGCAGTTACCGTGGGGATGCAGCGGGGGCTGAAGCTTTCTTT. Translation: CASSYRGDAAGAEAFF.